This is a list of T cell receptor beta chains from one sample in a study of T cell responses to AZD1222 COVID-19 vaccine. Here immunoSEQ multiplex PCR was the method, and the copy in TCRdb shows in-frame clones only, minus some. The sample carries around 140,000 clones, 70% to 90% recorded once. Sequenced here: peripheral blood, sampled 28 days after the second dose of the MenACWY control vaccine. Receptor source: an adult who received the MenACWY meningococcal vaccine as a control. Both conserved end residues are trimmed from each CDR3. The order of the fields is V gene, J gene, CDR3 protein.

TRBV5-1	TRBJ2-3	ASSLYRVNTDTQY
TRBV12-3/TRBV12-4	TRBJ1-4	ASSSDREKLF
TRBV7-2	TRBJ2-7	ASSLSSGETYEQY
TRBV14	TRBJ2-7	ASSPPWSTEQY
TRBV11-1	TRBJ2-5	ASSLFSGEYQETQY
TRBV30	TRBJ1-1	ARGTANTEAF
TRBV15	TRBJ1-4	ATSGRTVVSNEKLF
TRBV30	TRBJ1-2	AWTRSDYYGYT
TRBV10-3	TRBJ2-7	AIRASGGYEQY
TRBV19	TRBJ1-4	ASTNAGQGREKLF
TRBV20-1	TRBJ1-1	SGDGRTEAF
TRBV9	TRBJ2-1	ASSVEAGVSNEQF
TRBV7-3	TRBJ2-2	ASSPDLATGELF
TRBV28	TRBJ1-6	ASRRTGKNSPLH
TRBV6-5	TRBJ1-1	ASSYGDRGRNTEAF
TRBV7-9	TRBJ2-7	ASSLAQLASSPYEQY
TRBV7-9	TRBJ1-6	ASSLAKITGKTYNSPLH
TRBV5-6	TRBJ2-2	ASSLVALNSPNTGELF
TRBV9	TRBJ2-1	ASSVGLGQEMGEQF
TRBV19	TRBJ1-1	ASSISGAGAF
TRBV3-1/TRBV3-2	TRBJ2-2	ASSLLTLGGQGGYYTGELF
TRBV12-3/TRBV12-4	TRBJ1-1	ASSLTGAEAF
TRBV19	TRBJ2-7	ARSKGEGSGSYEQY
TRBV9	TRBJ2-7	ASSVAVAESYEQY
TRBV25-1	TRBJ1-2	ASSEYGATNYGYT
TRBV30	TRBJ1-2	AWRQGLSGYT
TRBV2	TRBJ1-1	ASTGDAHTEAF
TRBV6-5	TRBJ2-5	ASSSRETQY
TRBV6-2/TRBV6-3	TRBJ2-7	ASSYLRGTGYEQY
TRBV19	TRBJ2-3	ASSPGLAGGPDTQY
TRBV5-6	TRBJ2-2	ASSSSGRTGELF
TRBV5-1	TRBJ2-2	ASSLSLRSGANTGELF
TRBV7-2	TRBJ1-5	ASSLRQGGDQPQH
TRBV24-1	TRBJ1-5	ATSDRSNQPQH
TRBV7-9	TRBJ2-3	ASSRLAGQGDTQY
TRBV9	TRBJ2-2	ASSVVGSLNTGELF
TRBV18	TRBJ1-1	ASQENRAQTEAF
TRBV4-1	TRBJ2-5	ASSQGLLGGLSETQY
TRBV20-1	TRBJ1-1	SASPGATEAF
TRBV6-7	TRBJ2-2	ASSWRGVTGDSGELF
TRBV5-1	TRBJ2-1	ASSLWGKGSEQF
TRBV29-1	TRBJ2-2	SVEPSGGAGELF
TRBV3-1/TRBV3-2	TRBJ2-7	ASSRGSQGARYEQY
TRBV4-3	TRBJ1-5	ASSQEIGDQPQH
TRBV5-1	TRBJ1-1	ASSLEGHTEAF
TRBV30	TRBJ1-2	AWSVRGLHGYT
TRBV7-8	TRBJ2-1	ASSPLAGLTNNEQF
TRBV7-7	TRBJ2-6	ASSPSSGANVLT
TRBV24-1	TRBJ2-2	ATSRRQGAGGELF
TRBV10-2	TRBJ2-1	ASSESRAGVSHEQF
TRBV11-3	TRBJ2-7	ASSFAAHYSPYEQY
TRBV10-1	TRBJ1-6	ASSFVGGSNTLH
TRBV30	TRBJ2-3	AGTTKGADTQY
TRBV18	TRBJ1-2	ASSLGTGDYGYT
TRBV6-2/TRBV6-3	TRBJ1-3	ASSPRRTTGISGNTIY
TRBV10-3	TRBJ2-5	AIRTDVQETQY